Shown below are 12 T cell receptor beta chains from a single sample sequenced in a study of control samples from healthy donors and cancer patients. Method: immunoSEQ multiplex PCR; TCRdb's copy keeps in-frame clones and lacks some. The sample carries approximately 100,000 clones, more than 75% recorded once. Sequenced: blood. The receptors stem from a middle-aged woman in good health.

The chain is built from TRBV29-1 and TRBJ2-3, with a possible D match to TRBD2 (6 bases). Trimming took off 1 base at V and 1 base at J, with 15 bases between the two ends. CDR3 length: 16 residues. Germline V gene sequence: CDR1 SQVTM, CDR2 ANQGSEA. CDR3 in amino acids: CSVEGLRLDGTDTQYF. In nucleotides, the CDR3 is TGCAGCGTTGAAGGTCTCAGACTAGATGGCACAGATACGCAGTATTTT.

This clone is a singleton in its sample. This chain connects TRBV30 to TRBJ1-6; TRBD1 is a possible D gene (6 bases). The CDR3 loop spans 13 amino acids. The germline CDR1 and CDR2 sequences are GTSNPN and SVGIG (reference sequence). Trimming left V 4 bases short and J 9 bases short, with 13 bases between. The CDR3 DNA is TGTGCCTGGAATTCCAGGGGAAGTTCACCCCTCCACTTT. This encodes CAWNSRGSSPLHF.

As concerns this clone: Distinct nucleotide sequences in the sample also encode this CDR3. The chain uses TRBV7-2 and TRBJ1-1, with D tentatively TRBD1 (6 bases). The CDR3 totals 15 residues. CDR1 and CDR2 from the germline V gene are SGHTA and FQGNSA. V was pared by 0 bases and J by 0 bases, with 8 bases between. The CDR3 reads CASSLAGGMNTEAFF. CDR3 in DNA: TGTGCCAGCAGCTTAGCAGGGGGGATGAACACTGAAGCTTTCTTT.

This chain connects TRBV19 to TRBJ1-1; D remains unclear. CDR1 is LNHDA, CDR2 SQIVND, per germline (reference sequence). V dropped 5 bases and J dropped 4 bases, with 11 bases sitting between them. This CDR3 has 13 residues. The CDR3 DNA sequence: TGTGCCAGTAGTGTCATGAGGAGCACTGAAGCTTTCTTT. This gives the protein CASSVMRSTEAFF.

This clone is a singleton in its sample. The chain joins TRBV19 to TRBJ1-6, with TRBD1 matching 7 bases. Trimming at V came to 9 bases and at J to 0 bases, leaving 11 bases not matched to a gene. The length of the CDR3 is 17 residues. Germline V gene data show CDR1 as LNHDA and CDR2 as SQIVND (reference sequence). The CDR3 DNA reads as TGTGCCAGCAAGCCGGGACAGAAAAACTCCTATAATTCACCCCTCCACTTT. The encoded protein is CASKPGQKNSYNSPLHF.

The CDR3 DNA follows: TGTGCCAGCAGCCTAAGGGACAGGGATGGCTACACCTTC. It is translated as CASSLRDRDGYTF. The chain has TRBV7-9 and TRBJ1-2, with TRBD1 identical over 9 bases. V dropped 5 bases and J dropped 6; count of bases not matched to a gene: 4. Germline V gives CDR1 SEHNR, CDR2 FQNEAQ (reference sequence). This CDR3 spans 13 amino acids.

This clone was counted between two and nine times. The CDR3 spells CASSKDREEKLFF. The CDR3 nucleotides are TGTGCCAGCTCAAAGGACAGGGAGGAAAAACTGTTTTTT. V is TRBV18 and J is TRBJ1-4; TRBD1 agrees at 8 bases. This CDR3 comprises 13 residues. V lost 5 bases and J lost 8; bases outside the gene matches: 4. Germline loops: CDR1 KGHSH, CDR2 LQKENI.

This chain's CDR3 is CASSITLAQSYNEQFF. The DNA for the CDR3 is TGTGCCAGTAGTATTACCCTAGCTCAGTCCTACAATGAGCAGTTCTTC. This chain connects TRBV19 to TRBJ2-1; TRBD2 is a possible D gene (5 bases). Germline CDR1 and CDR2: LNHDA and SQIVND (reference sequence). V was trimmed by 3 bases and J by 1 base, leaving 13 bases between them. CDR3 size: 16 residues.

The chain employs TRBV3-1 (or the pseudogene TRBV3-2) and TRBJ2-3; 7 positions agree with TRBD2. The CDR3 has 14 residues. J was trimmed by 4 bases and V by 1 base; bases with no gene match: 2. From germline, CDR1 is LGHDT and CDR2 YNNKEL (reference sequence). The CDR3 here is CASSQGLAADTQYF. As DNA, the CDR3 is TGTGCCAGCAGCCAAGGACTAGCCGCAGATACGCAGTATTTT.

This clone occurred once. The chain carries TRBV2 and TRBJ1-1, with 9 bases fitting TRBD1. Germline CDR1 is SNHLY and CDR2 is FYNNEI. V dropped 5 bases and J dropped 6; count of bases not matched to a gene: 7. The CDR3 loop spans 14 amino acids. The CDR3 reads CASSSDRGSSEAFF. CDR3 bases: TGTGCCAGCAGTTCAGACAGGGGGTCTTCTGAAGCTTTCTTT.

The chain uses TRBV24-1 and TRBJ1-1; TRBD1 might be the D (5 bases). The CDR3 sequence is 13 residues long. The germline gives CDR1 KGHDR, CDR2 SFDVKD. V lost 4 bases, J lost 7 bases, and 12 bases lay in between. CDR3 bases: TGTGCCACCAGTGAAGCAGGGTCCGATGAAGCTTTCTTT. Its protein is CATSEAGSDEAFF.

The chain combines TRBV11-3 with TRBJ1-1; D call uncertain. CDR1 and CDR2 (germline): SGHNT, YENEEA. The ends were cut back, 7 bases at V and 3 bases at J, with 15 bases in the middle. This CDR3 has 14 amino acids. This CDR3 is CASTDWGDHTEAFF. The DNA of the CDR3 is TGTGCCAGCACCGACTGGGGAGATCACACTGAAGCTTTCTTT.